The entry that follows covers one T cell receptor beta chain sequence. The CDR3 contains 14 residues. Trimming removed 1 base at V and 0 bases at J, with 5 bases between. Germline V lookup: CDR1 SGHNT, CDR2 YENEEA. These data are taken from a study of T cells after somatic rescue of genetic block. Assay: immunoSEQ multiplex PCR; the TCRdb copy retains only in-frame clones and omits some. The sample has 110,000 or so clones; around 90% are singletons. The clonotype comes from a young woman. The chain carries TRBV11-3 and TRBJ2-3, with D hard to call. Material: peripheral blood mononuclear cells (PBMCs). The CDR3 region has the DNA TGTGCCAGCAGCTTAGCCAGTAGCACAGATACGCAGTATTTT. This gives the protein CASSLASSTDTQYF.